The 20 T cell receptor beta chains below come from one sample, sequenced in a study of human T cells and chemical hapten exposure. MiXCR was run by TCRdb on the RACE reads, yielding one entry per CDR3 protein. The sample lists some 80,000 distinct CDR3 sequences, roughly 10% seen once, with about 2.3% in the top ten. As to time point: patch test 2, 6 weeks after DPC sensitization. Treatment of the sample: therapeutic diphenylcyclopropenone sensitization with weekly scalp DPC. The sequencing used whole blood, collected in connection with sensitization to the hapten diphenylcyclopropenone (DPC). These receptors were collected from a woman aged 25 to 39 with alopecia areata. Some clones in this sample may be carry-over from other donors' samples.

This clonotype was seen ten or more times. This rearrangement joins TRBV6-2 or TRBV6-3 to TRBJ1-2; D not certain. With 7 bases removed from V and 6 bases from J, the gap between germline ends came to 24 bases. Germline CDR1 and CDR2: MNHEY and SVGEGT. CDR3 length: 16 amino acids. CDR3 sequence: CASNEPSGVALHGYTF. CDR3 DNA: TGTGCCAGCAACGAACCCTCAGGAGTGGCGTTACATGGCTACACCTTC.

This clonotype has a count of ten or more. The V and J genes are TRBV29-1 and TRBJ1-1; 7 bases fit TRBD1. The length of the CDR3 is 12 residues. With V trimmed by 6 bases and J by 1 base, 2 bases remained unmatched. Germline V gives CDR1 SQVTM, CDR2 ANQGSEA. The CDR3 bases are TGCAGCGTCTACAGGGGGAACACTGAAGCTTTCTTT. It translates to CSVYRGNTEAFF.

The chain carries TRBV6-2 or TRBV6-3 and TRBJ1-1, with 9 bases lining up with TRBD1. Per the germline V gene, CDR1 is MNHEY and CDR2 is SVGEGT. The CDR3 extends over 13 amino acids. V gave up 3 bases and J gave up 6 bases; unmatched junction bases: 2. The CDR3 sequence: CASSYWDRAEAFF. CDR3 sequence (DNA): TGTGCCAGCAGTTATTGGGACAGGGCTGAAGCTTTCTTT.

This clonotype was seen a few times. The chain combines TRBV29-1 with TRBJ2-1; D might be TRBD1 (7 bases). CDR1 and CDR2 (germline): SQVTM, ANQGSEA. The CDR3 has 13 residues. V gave up 7 bases and J gave up 4 bases, with 14 bases separating them. CDR3 DNA sequence: TGCAGCGCGCGGGCAGGGGGGTACAATGAGCAGTTCTTC. It codes for CSARAGGYNEQFF.

This clonotype was seen at least ten times. This chain uses TRBV19 with TRBJ1-2; D possibly corresponds to TRBD1 (5 bases). CDR3 length equals 16 residues. Germline CDR1 reads LNHDA; CDR2 reads SQIVND (reference sequence). Trimming took off 3 bases at V and 4 bases at J, with 18 bases between the two ends. As DNA, the CDR3 is TGTGCCAGTAGTATTGGTGTCAGGGCGTCCGGCTATGGCTACACCTTC. This encodes CASSIGVRASGYGYTF.

This clonotype was seen many times. The CDR3 DNA reads as TGTGCCAGCAGCGATCTAGCAGGCACAGATACGCAGTATTTT. This translates into CASSDLAGTDTQYF. V usage is TRBV6-2 or TRBV6-3 and J usage is TRBJ2-3; tentatively, D is TRBD2 (5 bases). Germline V lookup: CDR1 MNHEY, CDR2 SVGEGT. V was cut by 6 bases and J by 1 base, with 11 bases left in between. The CDR3 has 14 residues.

This clonotype was found many times. The V call is TRBV12-3 or TRBV12-4, the J call TRBJ1-5, with 7 bases that match TRBD1. The trim removed 6 bases at V and 2 bases at J, leaving 7 bases unmatched. CDR3 length equals 15 residues. CDR3 sequence reads: CASRQTGTGNQPQHF. The CDR3 nucleotides are TGTGCCAGCAGGCAAACAGGGACAGGCAATCAGCCCCAGCATTTT.

The chain is built from TRBV6-5 and TRBJ1-1; 11 nucleotides agree with TRBD1. With 6 bases clipped from V and 6 bases from J, the junction kept 6 bases outside the gene matches. This CDR3 is 14 amino acids long. Germline V gene sequence: CDR1 MNHEY, CDR2 SVGAGI. CDR3 residues: CASSFGQGASEAFF. CDR3 DNA: TGTGCCAGCAGCTTTGGACAGGGGGCATCTGAAGCTTTCTTT.

The CDR3 region is CASSMNGYNQPQHF. DNA of the CDR3: TGTGCCAGTAGTATGAACGGCTACAATCAGCCCCAGCATTTT. This chain links TRBV19 with TRBJ1-5; no clear D. The V and J ends lost 3 bases and 3 bases respectively, with 9 bases between them. Looked up from germline, CDR1 is LNHDA and CDR2 is SQIVND (reference sequence). The CDR3 runs 14 residues.

The chain has TRBV20-1 and TRBJ1-2; TRBD1 matches at 7 bases. CDR1 is DFQATT, CDR2 SNEGSKA, per germline (reference sequence). With V trimmed by 6 bases and J by 4 bases, 8 bases remained unmatched. This CDR3 has 13 residues. DNA for the CDR3: TGCAGTGCAAAGGGGGCTCGAGGCTATGGCTACACCTTC. Protein sequence: CSAKGARGYGYTF.

This clonotype occurred many times. This rearrangement joins TRBV7-2 to TRBJ1-6, with D perhaps matching TRBD1 (6 bases). CDR3 length: 15 amino acids. Germline loops: CDR1 SGHTA, CDR2 FQGNSA. Trimming shortened V by 5 bases and J by 11 bases, and 19 bases separated the two germline ends. The DNA for the CDR3 is TGTGCCAGCAGCACGACGGGGGCCATGGGAGCACCCCTCCACTTT. This encodes CASSTTGAMGAPLHF.

About this clonotype: A read error is possible here, since a much larger clone lies one base away. The chain is built from TRBV28 and TRBJ2-2; D is possibly TRBD2 (6 bases). There are 14 residues in the CDR3. Trimming pared 6 bases from V and 13 bases from J, leaving 21 bases between. Germline CDR1 MDHEN, CDR2 SYDVKM. CDR3 nucleotides: TGTGCCAGCAGGCCGAGCGGGTTATGGCTGTGGCTGTTTTTT. Its translation: CASRPSGLWLWLFF.

In this sample, this clonotype turned up many times. V and J are TRBV28 and TRBJ2-5, with TRBD2 matching 7 bases. This CDR3 spans 14 amino acids. After removal of 6 bases from V and 4 bases from J, the junction contained 8 bases not matched to a gene. Per germline, CDR1 MDHEN and CDR2 SYDVKM. The CDR3 here is CASRARDYSETQYF. DNA of the CDR3: TGTGCCAGCAGGGCGCGGGACTATTCAGAGACCCAGTACTTC.

This clonotype occurred many times. The rearrangement uses TRBV29-1 and TRBJ1-2; D remains ambiguous. This CDR3 has 13 amino acids. Germline CDR1 and CDR2: SQVTM and ANQGSEA. V was clipped by 3 bases and J by 1 base, with 9 bases between them. DNA for the CDR3: TGCAGCGTTGATTGGGGAAATAACTATGGCTACACCTTC. Translating it yields CSVDWGNNYGYTF.

The table lists this clonotype with many counts. The chain is built from TRBV7-2 and TRBJ1-1, with D possibly TRBD1 on 5 matching bases. CDR1 and CDR2 (germline): SGHTA, FQGNSA. CDR3 length equals 15 residues. The ends were cut back, 9 bases at V and 7 bases at J, with 24 bases in the middle. In DNA form, the CDR3 reads TGTGCCAGTCCTGTGGGGGACGATTACCTTGGTGAAGCTTTCTTT. Translation: CASPVGDDYLGEAFF.

CDR3 sequence: CSVANKETQYF. CDR3 nucleotides: TGCAGCGTGGCTAATAAAGAGACCCAGTACTTC. The chain couples TRBV29-1 to TRBJ2-5; D ambiguous. The length of the CDR3 is 11 residues. Germline assignment: CDR1 SQVTM and CDR2 ANQGSEA. The V end was cut by 6 bases, the J end by 3 bases, with 8 bases between.

This clonotype occurred a few times. V gene TRBV28 combines with J gene TRBJ2-4; a possible D gene is TRBD2 (5 bases). V was cut by 6 bases and J by 4 bases, with 34 bases left in between. Germline V gene data show CDR1 as MDHEN and CDR2 as SYDVKM. This CDR3 region has 21 residues. The CDR3 protein is CASSPAFGRGYPISRKNIQYF. In nucleotides, the CDR3 is TGTGCCAGCAGCCCTGCTTTCGGGCGAGGGTATCCTATATCCCGAAAAAACATTCAGTACTTC. The full variable domain, in which reference TRBV28 and TRBJ2-4 provide the parts outside the CDR3, is DVKVTQSSRYLVKRTGEKVFLECVQDMDHENMFWYRQDPGLGLRLIYFSYDVKMKEKGDIPEGYSVSREKKERFSLILESASTNQTSMYLCASSPAFGRGYPISRKNIQYFGAGTRLSVL.

This clonotype was seen at least ten times. This chain connects TRBV6-1 to TRBJ1-1; TRBD1 is a possible D gene (5 bases). The length of the CDR3 is 15 residues. Per the germline V gene, CDR1 is MNHNS and CDR2 is SASEGT. V gave up 4 bases and J gave up 0 bases, with 12 bases separating them. CDR3 region: CASSGRDRLNTEAFF. Written as DNA, the CDR3 is TGTGCCAGCAGTGGCAGGGACCGCCTGAACACTGAAGCTTTCTTT.

This clonotype was detected ten times or more. The rearrangement joins TRBV6-5 to TRBJ2-7; 8 bases line up with TRBD2. The CDR3 length is 18 residues. The germline gives CDR1 MNHEY, CDR2 SVGAGI. The J segment lost 6 bases and the V segment lost 4 bases, leaving 20 bases of the junction unmatched. The CDR3 region has the DNA TGTGCCAGCAGTTCTGCCCGACGCGCGGGGGGCCCGGTAGGCGAGCAGTACTTC. This encodes CASSSARRAGGPVGEQYF.

Note on this clonotype: A much larger clone differs from this one at a single base, so this may be a read error. This chain joins TRBV29-1 and TRBJ1-2, with D possibly matching TRBD1 (5 bases). The V gene lost 6 bases and the J gene lost 4 bases, with 21 bases spanning the gap. CDR1 is SQVTM and CDR2 is ANQGSEA in the germline V gene. This CDR3 comprises 15 residues. CDR3 sequence reads: CSVRSYDSSIYGYTF. The CDR3 nucleotides are TGCAGCGTCCGCAGTTACGACAGCTCTATCTATGGCTACACCTTC.